This passage covers 7 T cell receptor beta chains from one sample sequenced in a study of T cells after yellow fever vaccination. Via MiXCR, TCRdb re-called the 5' RACE reads, giving one row per CDR3 protein. The table lists about 240,000 distinct CDR3 sequences, less than 9% of them singletons. Sample: CD4+ T cells sorted from PBMCs, taken 15 days after the yellow fever booster vaccination. Receptors were obtained from a young man who received the YFV17D yellow fever vaccine.

This chain connects TRBV7-3 to TRBJ2-3; a possible D gene is TRBD2 (5 bases). The CDR3 has 16 residues. With 2 bases removed from V and 2 bases from J, the gap between germline ends came to 14 bases. The V gene's germline CDR1 is SGHTA and CDR2 FQGTGA. The CDR3 sequence is CASSLGGLGSTDTQYF. The CDR3 DNA reads as TGTGCCAGCAGCTTAGGAGGTCTAGGCTCCACAGATACGCAGTATTTT.

In this sample, this clonotype turned up a few times. The chain links TRBV20-1 to TRBJ2-3; 7 positions match TRBD1. Germline lookup yields CDR1 DFQATT and CDR2 SNEGSKA (reference sequence). This CDR3 is 14 amino acids long. Unmatched junction bases numbered 7, after V lost 5 bases and J lost 2 bases. DNA for the CDR3: TGCAGTGCTGTACCGGGACAGTACACAGATACGCAGTATTTT. It specifies CSAVPGQYTDTQYF.

This clonotype was observed at least ten times. The rearrangement joins TRBV7-2 to TRBJ2-7; either TRBD1 or TRBD2 may supply D (5 bases each). The length of the CDR3 is 17 residues. The ends were cut back, 5 bases at V and 0 bases at J, with 20 bases in the middle. Germline CDR1 reads SGHTA; CDR2 reads FQGNSA. As DNA, the CDR3 is TGTGCCAGCAGCACACGTGGGGGAGCGGAAATCTCCTACGAGCAGTACTTC. Translated: CASSTRGGAEISYEQYF.

The chain employs TRBV18 and TRBJ2-2; D remains unclear. The CDR3 loop spans 12 amino acids. CDR1 and CDR2 from the germline V gene are KGHSH and LQKENI. V shed 8 bases and J shed 3 bases, with 7 bases lying between them. The CDR3 DNA reads as TGTGCCAGCCCCCGTGACACCGGGGAGCTGTTTTTT. This sequence encodes CASPRDTGELFF.

This clonotype showed up just a few times. The rearrangement links TRBV7-8 to TRBJ2-7, with 8 bases fitting TRBD1. The CDR3 has 14 amino acids. With V trimmed by 5 bases and J by 4 bases, 7 bases remained unmatched. Germline V lookup: CDR1 SGHVS, CDR2 FQNEAQ. The CDR3 region has the DNA TGTGCCAGCAGCAAGTCAGGGGGCTGGTACGAGCAGTACTTC. This sequence encodes CASSKSGGWYEQYF.

The gene calls are TRBV12-2 and TRBJ2-1; the table's D call, TRBD2, has no DNA check behind it. TRBV12-2 is deemed a pseudogene. CDR3 size: 18 residues. CDR3 DNA sequence: TGTGCAAGTCGACCAGAACCTCCTAGCGGGAGCGTCTACAATGAGCAGTTCTTC. This codes for CASRPEPPSGSVYNEQFF.

This clonotype appeared a few times. J is TRBJ2-1 and V is TRBV5-1, with D perhaps given as TRBD1 or TRBD2 (6 bases each). Trimming shortened V by 4 bases and J by 9 bases, and 14 bases separated the two germline ends. The CDR3 is 13 amino acids. Germline CDR1 and CDR2: SGHRS and YFSETQ. DNA of the CDR3: TGCGCCAGCAGCACCGAGGGGGGCGGTGAGCAGTTCTTC. This gives the protein CASSTEGGGEQFF.